Sequencing of this T cell receptor beta chain was carried out in a study of shared T cell receptors in the human thymus. V lost 0 bases and J lost 4; bases outside the gene matches: 13. The CDR3 totals 18 residues. Germline CDR1 reads SQVTM; CDR2 reads ANQGSEA. This clone was observed a single time. Only in-frame clones appear in the TCRdb table, and some are missing; sequencing was by immunoSEQ multiplex PCR. This sample has roughly 700,000 clones, with 88% found just once. These same records also appear under a second study, on human thymus T cells. That work adds: Thymic resections from corrective heart surgery supplied the tissue. Thymic and blood repertoires seemed to favor certain V and J genes.

The sequence was collected from a boy less than two years old with a congenital heart defect. This chain connects TRBV29-1 to TRBJ2-1, with 9 bases identical to TRBD2. Sequenced input: thymocytes. Here the CDR3 DNA reads TGCAGCGTTGAAGAATCGCGTGGTAGGGCGGGAGGGTACAATGAGCAGTTCTTC. Its protein product is CSVEESRGRAGGYNEQFF.